The rows below give T cell receptor beta chains drawn from one sample of a study of blood T cell repertoires in COVID-19. Data came from immunoSEQ multiplex PCR; TCRdb stores just in-frame clones and leaves some out. The table has tens of thousands of clones, more than 70% seen once. Sequencing was done on a sample of peripheral blood. The receptor source for this set is a man in his 70s with acute or convalescent COVID-19. CDR3s leave out the opening cysteine and the closing phenylalanine or tryptophan.

v_call | cdr3_aa
TRBV7-9 | ASSGREADAQPQH
TRBV9 | ASSSTERQGRGYGYT
TRBV19 | ASSMGGKGDQPQH
TRBV19 | ASSNPSPGDYGYT
TRBV6-5 | ASSPMRQETQY
TRBV7-2 | ASSLVVAGGELF
TRBV30 | AWSVAPGVNSPLH
TRBV7-2 | ASSLMGRGLSQPQH
TRBV12-3/TRBV12-4 | ASSLAEPYEQY
TRBV6-2/TRBV6-3 | ASSRTANTGELF
TRBV6-1 | ASSETGSRNTIY
TRBV10-3 | AIKPGGNNEQF
TRBV5-1 | ASSFTGKNGYGYT
TRBV6-1 | ASSDASTTNYGYT
TRBV27 | ASSSGQGNQPQH
TRBV5-1 | ASSVGTGNEKLF
TRBV5-4 | ASSLDSEIGNTEAF
TRBV7-9 | ASSLPLPQGAGGYT
TRBV19 | ATQLAPSSYNEQF
TRBV7-3 | ASSPRVAGRGETQY
TRBV5-1 | ASSLAGRRVETQY
TRBV3-1/TRBV3-2 | ASSQRNADYGYT
TRBV18 | ASSPSEGVRQETQY
TRBV11-3 | ASSPGTSGSQETQY
TRBV15 | ATSRDLGSYNEQF
TRBV12-3/TRBV12-4 | ASKQGTQTQY
TRBV28 | ASSLGGSFTDTQY
TRBV25-1 | ASRPGHYRSLNTEAF
TRBV19 | ATTYGGFYNEQF
TRBV5-1 | ASSPYTSGNTIY
TRBV28 | ASSSQGDMNTEAF
TRBV11-3 | ASSSQENTEAF
TRBV6-2/TRBV6-3 | ASSLNRGLAF
TRBV5-4 | ASSLKLAGAREQF
TRBV7-8 | ASSLNNRGLSGANVLT
TRBV5-1 | ASSPLNQGVDEQY
TRBV5-1 | ASSQGQDPWTQY
TRBV5-6 | ASSFPYLSDGYT
TRBV7-9 | ASSLDGTSGTKAQY
TRBV6-2/TRBV6-3 | ASSYLGGRMNTEAF
TRBV11-2 | ASSYDPSDRGGELF
TRBV18 | ASSGTGSGETTEAF
TRBV3-1/TRBV3-2 | ASSQGLVTDTQY